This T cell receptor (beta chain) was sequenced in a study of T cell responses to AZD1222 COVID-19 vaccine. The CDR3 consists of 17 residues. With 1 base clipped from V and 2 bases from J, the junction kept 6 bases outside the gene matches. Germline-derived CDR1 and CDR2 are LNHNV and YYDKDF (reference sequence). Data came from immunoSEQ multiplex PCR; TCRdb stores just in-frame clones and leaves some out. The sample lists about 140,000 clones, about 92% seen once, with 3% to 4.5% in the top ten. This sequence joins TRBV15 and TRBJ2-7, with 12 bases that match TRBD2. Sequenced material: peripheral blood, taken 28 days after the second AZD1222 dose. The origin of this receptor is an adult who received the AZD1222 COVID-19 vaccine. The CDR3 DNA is TGTGCCACCAGCAGAGTCACCCGGACTAGCGGGACCTACGAGCAGTACTTC. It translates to CATSRVTRTSGTYEQYF.